This T cell receptor (beta chain) derives from a study of PD-1 blockade in classical Hodgkin lymphoma. Study context: Patients were dosed intravenously with nivolumab at 3 mg/kg every 2 weeks.

Profiling relied on immunoSEQ multiplex PCR, and the TCRdb table lists in-frame clones only, not all of them. The sample includes roughly 15,000 clones, about 80% seen only once; the top ten take roughly 4%. This CDR3 is built from 13 residues. The V end lost 2 bases, the J end lost 2 bases, and 6 bases lay between the germline ends. Germline V gives CDR1 KGHSH, CDR2 LQKENI. This clone came up a few times. Its target is unknown. Exposure to brentuximab vedotin varied, and each patient had relapsed following autologous stem cell transplantation. Best responses were complete response, partial response or progressive disease. Findings and caveats of the study: Patients who responded completely had about the same baseline diversity as newly diagnosed patients. The causes of the repertoire differences, possibly disease activity or prior therapy, remain undefined.

This TCR came from a human donor with classical Hodgkin lymphoma. This rearrangement joins TRBV18 to TRBJ1-2; D remains unclear. The sample in question was peripheral blood mononuclear cells (PBMCs), obtained at baseline. The CDR3 region has the DNA TGTGCCAGCTCACCAGGTCCAAACTATGGCTACACCTTC. Amino acids: CASSPGPNYGYTF.